These 11 T cell receptor beta chains were all obtained from the same sample, sequenced in a study of blood T cell repertoires in COVID-19. Sequencing used immunoSEQ multiplex PCR; TCRdb keeps in-frame clones, though not all of them. The data contain 120,000 or so clones, 70% to 90% of them singletons. Source material: peripheral blood. These receptors all come from a woman of 80 years or more with acute or convalescent COVID-19.

The V and J genes are TRBV18 and TRBJ1-2, with 8 bases that match TRBD1. Germline trimming cut 3 bases from V and 6 bases from J; bases unmatched to any gene: 3. The germline V gene has CDR1 KGHSH and CDR2 LQKENI. The CDR3 consists of 13 residues. The CDR3 sequence is CASSPDRDNGYTF. The CDR3 DNA is TGTGCCAGCTCACCGGACAGGGATAATGGCTACACCTTC. The whole variable domain, remainder taken from reference TRBV18 and TRBJ1-2, is NAGVMQNPRHLVRRRGQEARLRCSPMKGHSHVYWYRQLPEEGLKFMVYLQKENIIDESGMPKERFSAEFPKEGPSILRIQQVVRGDSAAYFCASSPDRDNGYTFGSGTRLTVV.

This chain joins TRBV2 and TRBJ1-1; no clear D gene. Germline V gene data show CDR1 as SNHLY and CDR2 as FYNNEI. Trimming cost V 5 bases and J 4 bases, with 14 bases left between them. The CDR3 contains 14 residues. The CDR3 loop reads CASSYLTQVTEAFF. DNA of the CDR3: TGTGCCAGCAGTTATCTCACCCAGGTCACTGAAGCTTTCTTT.

This chain joins TRBV9 and TRBJ1-2; no definite D call. Germline CDR1 SGDLS, CDR2 YYNGEE. V lost 0 bases and J 4 bases, leaving 10 bases between the germline ends. The CDR3 runs 14 residues. The DNA of the CDR3 is TGTGCCAGCAGCGTAGGTATACACAGCTATGGCTACACCTTC. This translates into CASSVGIHSYGYTF.

This sequence joins TRBV24-1 and TRBJ2-5, with TRBD2 matching 7 bases. CDR1 and CDR2 (germline): KGHDR, SFDVKD. Germline trimming cut 2 bases from V and 5 bases from J; bases unmatched to any gene: 7. CDR3 length equals 15 residues. CDR3 nucleotide sequence: TGTGCCACCAGTGATTCGCGGGGAGGGGTTGAGACCCAGTACTTC. Its protein is CATSDSRGGVETQYF.

This sequence joins TRBV5-1 and TRBJ1-6; 7 bases are a match to TRBD1. The CDR3 sequence is 14 residues long. Trimming removed 0 bases from V and 7 bases from J; junction bases left unmatched: 1. Germline lookup yields CDR1 SGHRS and CDR2 YFSETQ. CDR3 DNA sequence: TGCGCCAGCAGCTTGGAGGGACAGAATTCACCCCTCCACTTT. This encodes CASSLEGQNSPLHF.

The gene calls are TRBV19 and TRBJ1-6; D is possibly TRBD1 (6 bases). This CDR3 comprises 17 residues. Germline CDR1 and CDR2: LNHDA and SQIVND (reference sequence). Between the trimmed V and J ends, which lost 2 bases and 8 bases, there was a span of 19 bases. This CDR3 reads CASSIIPSGAQDSPLHF. The CDR3 DNA reads as TGTGCCAGTAGTATAATCCCCTCAGGGGCGCAGGATTCACCCCTCCACTTT.

The sample holds one count of this clone. The rearrangement joins TRBV19 to TRBJ2-3; D is unclear. CDR1 LNHDA and CDR2 SQIVND come from the germline V gene (reference sequence). The germline V and J ends were trimmed by 7 bases and 0 bases, with 11 bases remaining between them. This CDR3 has 14 amino acids. Here the CDR3 DNA reads TGTGCCAGTACGGCGGAACCTAGCACAGATACGCAGTATTTT. Protein sequence: CASTAEPSTDTQYF.

The chain carries TRBV19 and TRBJ1-2; TRBD1 matches 11 bases. The germline CDR1 and CDR2 sequences are LNHDA and SQIVND (reference sequence). The J segment lost 7 bases and the V segment lost 5 bases, leaving 6 bases of the junction unmatched. CDR3 size: 14 residues. DNA of the CDR3: TGTGCCAGTAGTCTCTGGACAGGGGGCAGTGGCTACACCTTC. Its translation: CASSLWTGGSGYTF.

This sequence joins TRBV10-3 and TRBJ1-2, with no clear D. This CDR3 spans 13 amino acids. Germline CDR1 ENHRY, CDR2 SYGVKD. V was pared by 4 bases and J by 8 bases, with 14 bases between. CDR3: CAISAGITGGYTF. The CDR3 nucleotides are TGTGCCATCAGTGCCGGTATCACCGGGGGCTACACCTTC.

With respect to this clone: At one end, the junction sequence differs from germline, possibly due to a read error. This chain joins TRBV5-6 and TRBJ1-4, with 7 bases lining up with TRBD1. The germline CDR1 and CDR2 sequences are SGHDT and YYEEEE. This CDR3 comprises 13 residues. The CDR3 spells CASSLSGLGTELF. The CDR3 region has the DNA TGTGCCAGCAGCCTAAGTGGCCTCGGGACAGAACTTTTT.

To note about this clone: This CDR3 is also generated by other DNA sequences in the sample. The chain uses TRBV7-6 and TRBJ1-3; possible D gene TRBD1, 6 bases. Germline CDR1 SGHVS, CDR2 FNYEAQ. The length of the CDR3 is 16 residues. Trimming shortened V by 0 bases and J by 4 bases, and 13 bases separated the two germline ends. The CDR3: CASSLALGQGGNTIYF. CDR3 nucleotide sequence: TGTGCCAGCAGCTTAGCGCTCGGTCAGGGGGGAAACACCATATATTTT.